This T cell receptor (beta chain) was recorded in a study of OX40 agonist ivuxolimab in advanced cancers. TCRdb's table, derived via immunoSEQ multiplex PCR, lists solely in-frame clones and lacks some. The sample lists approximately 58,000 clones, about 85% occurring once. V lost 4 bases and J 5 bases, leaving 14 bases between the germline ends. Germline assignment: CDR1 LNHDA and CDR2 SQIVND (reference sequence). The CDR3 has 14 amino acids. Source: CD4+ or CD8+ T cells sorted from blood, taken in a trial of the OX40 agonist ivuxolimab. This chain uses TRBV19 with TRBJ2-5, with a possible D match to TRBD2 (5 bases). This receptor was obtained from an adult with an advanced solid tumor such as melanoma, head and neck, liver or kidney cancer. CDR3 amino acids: CASSNTGGLETQYF. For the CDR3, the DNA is TGTGCCAGTAGTAACACCGGCGGGCTGGAGACCCAGTACTTC.